This T cell receptor (beta chain) was sequenced in a study of blood T cell repertoires in COVID-19. Overall study context: Samples came from the United States, Italy and Spain, spanning acute and convalescent COVID-19. T cells, B-cell-depleted T cells, or PBMCs provided the cDNA or gDNA that served as material.

As handled by the study authors: Amplification from reference gene primers served as the basis for estimated nucleated cell counts. Data came from immunoSEQ multiplex PCR; TCRdb stores just in-frame clones and leaves some out. That table supplies the V and J calls and clone size; D and trimming were determined from the DNA. The profile covers about 230,000 clones, with about four fifths appearing a single time and 4% to 5.5% taken by the ten largest. The ends lost 5 bases at V and 8 bases at J; junction bases unmatched: 10. Germline V gene sequence: CDR1 MGHDK, CDR2 SYGVNS. The CDR3 has 15 residues. This chain joins TRBV25-1 and TRBJ1-4; TRBD1 matches 8 bases. The sequence came from a man aged 50 or older with active or convalescent COVID-19. Sequencing input: peripheral blood. This CDR3 is CASSPMQGAEEKLFF. CDR3 bases: TGTGCCAGCAGTCCAATGCAGGGGGCAGAGGAAAAACTGTTTTTT.